This T cell receptor (beta chain) was found in a study of cytomegalovirus exposure and HLA in healthy donors. Findings and limits, study-wide: A few of the chains that were CMV-associated were confirmed in vitro to be specific for CMV antigens. With high specificity and sensitivity, the classifier reportedly diagnosed cytomegalovirus status. It was approximately 150 TCR beta chains that were listed as cytomegalovirus-associated. Most sequenced TCRs were rare (though some public TCRs occurred in many donors).

A note on this clone: Its antigen is still unknown.

Trimming removed 6 bases at V and 2 bases at J, with 14 bases between. The CDR3 length is 15 residues. Germline V CDR1 and CDR2: MDHEN, SYDVKM. Assay used: immunoSEQ multiplex PCR; TCRdb lists only in-frame clones, some missing. The sample carries some 170,000 clones, roughly 80% recorded once. This TCR derives from a man between 25 and 39 years old in good health and CMV-seropositive. This chain uses TRBV28 with TRBJ1-5, with D possibly matching TRBD1 (6 bases). The sample was PBMCs. The CDR3 nucleotides read TGTGCCAGCAGAGTCGGACAGATCCGCAATCAGCCCCAGCATTTT. Amino acids: CASRVGQIRNQPQHF.